Below are 29 T cell receptor beta chains sequenced from a single sample in a study of blood T cell repertoires in COVID-19 (dated by TCRdb to about 2020). Library construction relied on the immunoSEQ multiplex PCR assay. The source is immuneACCESS, and TCRdb retained only in-frame sequences with V and J called. Part of the clones is not carried over; for the studies checked, unresolved V genes explain less than half of this, and the remainder is unexplained. For this sample there are about 45,000 clones; 86% appear just once. Of the sample, under 9.5% is held by the ten largest clones. Sequenced: peripheral blood. The source of these receptors is a human donor in a cohort sampled during active COVID-19.

The V call is TRBV7-2, the J call TRBJ2-6; perhaps TRBD1 as D (6 bases). V was cut by 3 bases and J by 0 bases, with 9 bases left in between. Germline-derived CDR1 and CDR2 are SGHTA and FQGNSA. This CDR3 comprises 16 residues. The CDR3 DNA reads as TGTGCCAGCAGCTTCCACAGGGTCTCTGGGGCCAACGTCCTGACTTTC. Translation: CASSFHRVSGANVLTF.

This clone was recorded only once. The gene calls are TRBV3-1 (or the pseudogene TRBV3-2) and TRBJ2-7; D possibly corresponds to TRBD1 (5 bases). The CDR3 is made up of 14 amino acids. In germline, CDR1 is LGHDT, CDR2 YNNKEL (reference sequence). V lost 4 bases and J 1 base, leaving 11 bases between the germline ends. CDR3 nucleotide sequence: TGTGCCAGCAGCCTATTAGCAGGGTCCTACGAGCAGTACTTC. This translates into CASSLLAGSYEQYF.

The rearrangement joins TRBV7-2 to TRBJ2-4; 10 nucleotides line up with TRBD2. The junction had 7 bases not matched to a gene; V was cut back by 1 base and J by 7 bases. Germline lookup yields CDR1 SGHTA and CDR2 FQGNSA. There are 16 residues in the CDR3. In nucleotides, the CDR3 is TGTGCCAGCAGCTTAGTCCCTAGCGGGGGCCTCAACATTCAGTACTTC. Translated: CASSLVPSGGLNIQYF.

This clone is a singleton in its sample. V is TRBV12-3 or TRBV12-4 and J is TRBJ2-2, with TRBD1 matching over 8 bases. V gave up 4 bases and J gave up 7 bases; unmatched junction bases: 2. The CDR3 has 13 amino acids. CDR3 amino acids: CASSSGGLGELFF. CDR3 bases: TGTGCCAGCAGTTCAGGGGGCCTCGGGGAGCTGTTTTTT.

The V call is TRBV7-9, the J call TRBJ2-3, with TRBD1 as a possible D gene (6 bases). This CDR3 is 12 amino acids long. Trimming removed 2 bases at V and 11 bases at J, with 11 bases between. CDR1 SEHNR and CDR2 FQNEAQ come from the germline V gene (reference sequence). In DNA form, the CDR3 reads TGTGCCAGCAGCTTAACTACAGGGCGGCAGTATTTT. Amino acids: CASSLTTGRQYF.

The V call is TRBV6-2 or TRBV6-3, the J call TRBJ2-3, with D possibly TRBD1 on 5 matching bases. V was trimmed by 0 bases and J by 2 bases, leaving 15 bases between them. The CDR3 runs 17 residues. Germline V lookup: CDR1 MNHEY, CDR2 SVGEGT. CDR3 residues: CASSYSTDDSYTDTQYF. In DNA form, the CDR3 reads TGTGCCAGCAGTTACTCGACCGACGACAGTTACACAGATACGCAGTATTTT.

V gene TRBV9 combines with J gene TRBJ2-1; no firm D call. V lost 0 bases and J 7 bases, leaving 5 bases between the germline ends. This CDR3 spans 12 amino acids. Looked up from germline, CDR1 is SGDLS and CDR2 is YYNGEE. CDR3 amino acids: CASSVVSNEQFF. The CDR3 DNA follows: TGTGCCAGCAGCGTAGTATCGAATGAGCAGTTCTTC.

The chain carries TRBV2 and TRBJ1-2, with D possibly TRBD1 on 6 matching bases. CDR3 length: 16 amino acids. The germline gives CDR1 SNHLY, CDR2 FYNNEI. The ends were cut back, 4 bases at V and 3 bases at J, with 18 bases in the middle. CDR3 region: CASSGGRTASDYGYTF. The DNA for the CDR3 is TGTGCCAGCAGTGGGGGTAGGACAGCCTCGGACTATGGCTACACCTTC.

This sequence joins TRBV7-8 and TRBJ1-2; no reliable D call. Germline V gene sequence: CDR1 SGHVS, CDR2 FQNEAQ. This CDR3 has 13 residues. V dropped 1 base and J dropped 3 bases, with 6 bases sitting between them. CDR3 amino acids: CASSLDRYYGYTF. CDR3 bases: TGTGCCAGCAGCTTAGACAGATACTATGGCTACACCTTC.

Relative to its sample, this clone is medium-sized. The V call is TRBV7-9, the J call TRBJ2-5, with TRBD1 matching 8 bases. In germline, CDR1 is SEHNR, CDR2 FQNEAQ (reference sequence). This CDR3 is 16 amino acids long. Losses at the gene ends were 4 bases for V and 2 bases for J; bases not matched to a gene: 9. CDR3 residues: CASSSRGLLEQETQYF. The CDR3 DNA follows: TGTGCCAGCAGCTCCAGGGGGCTACTCGAACAAGAGACCCAGTACTTC.

The CDR3 DNA reads as TGTGCCAGCAGCCCCCCGGGGGGGGGTCCTAGCACAGATACGCAGTATTTT. Protein product: CASSPPGGGPSTDTQYF. V and J are TRBV7-2 and TRBJ2-3, with TRBD2 matching over 8 bases. V trimming: 5 bases; J trimming: 0 bases; junction bases outside the gene matches: 10. CDR3 size: 17 residues. Germline V gene sequence: CDR1 SGHTA, CDR2 FQGNSA.

CDR3 protein: CASSLDQAPLHF. The DNA for the CDR3 is TGTGCCAGCAGCTTGGATCAGGCACCCCTCCACTTT. The chain employs TRBV5-4 and TRBJ1-6, with D uncertain. CDR3 length equals 12 residues. V shed 0 bases and J shed 11 bases, with 6 bases lying between them. Germline-derived CDR1 and CDR2 are SGHNT and YYREEE (reference sequence).

The V and J genes are TRBV18 and TRBJ2-3; possible D gene TRBD1, 6 bases. Germline CDR1 is KGHSH and CDR2 is LQKENI. This CDR3 has 14 amino acids. Trimming cost V 1 base and J 5 bases, with 10 bases left between them. CDR3: CASSPRAGEDTQYF. The CDR3 DNA is TGTGCCAGCTCACCACGGGCAGGGGAAGATACGCAGTATTTT.

The rearrangement joins TRBV4-3 to TRBJ2-2; D not resolved. Per germline, CDR1 LGHNA and CDR2 YSLEER. The CDR3 length is 17 residues. V lost 0 bases and J lost 3, with 14 bases in between. CDR3 nucleotide sequence: TGCGCCAGCAGCCAAGAAATTAGTCGACTGGACACCGGGGAGCTGTTTTTT. It codes for CASSQEISRLDTGELFF.

The chain combines TRBV5-6 with TRBJ1-5; 8 positions match TRBD1. V was pared by 3 bases and J by 1 base, with 9 bases of the junction left unmatched. The CDR3 extends over 17 amino acids. Germline CDR1 SGHDT, CDR2 YYEEEE. CDR3 DNA sequence: TGTGCCAGCAGCTATTACAGGACAGGGAAGAGCAATCAGCCCCAGCATTTT. Translated, it gives CASSYYRTGKSNQPQHF. The full variable domain, with the rest looked up from reference TRBV5-6 and TRBJ1-5, is DAGVTQSPTHLIKTRGQQVTLRCSPKSGHDTVSWYQQALGQGPQFIFQYYEEEERQRGNFPDRFSGHQFPNYSSELNVNALLLGDSALYLCASSYYRTGKSNQPQHFGDGTRLSIL.

The chain joins TRBV27 to TRBJ1-5, with D tentatively TRBD1 (6 bases). Germline loops: CDR1 MNHEY, CDR2 SMNVEV (reference sequence). The CDR3 runs to 15 residues. The V end lost 0 bases, the J end lost 7 bases, and 13 bases lay between the germline ends. CDR3 DNA sequence: TGTGCCAGCAGTTTATCCGGCAGGGGAAGCCAGCCCCAGCATTTT. It translates to CASSLSGRGSQPQHF.

This chain joins TRBV6-5 and TRBJ1-3; 9 nucleotides match TRBD1. The CDR3 runs to 14 residues. Germline V CDR1 and CDR2: MNHEY, SVGAGI. The V segment lost 7 bases and the J segment 4 bases; nucleotides outside the gene matches: 5. The CDR3 DNA sequence: TGTGCCAGCACGACAGGGGGGTCAGGAAACACCATATATTTT. Translation: CASTTGGSGNTIYF.

The chain is built from TRBV7-3 and TRBJ2-6; 12 nucleotides align to TRBD1. The CDR3 has 17 amino acids. V shed 7 bases and J 0 bases; nucleotides not matched to a gene: 4. CDR1 is SGHTA, CDR2 FQGTGA, per germline. This CDR3 reads CASTPGQGASGANVLTF. The CDR3 DNA reads TGTGCCAGCACCCCGGGACAGGGGGCCTCTGGGGCCAACGTCCTGACTTTC.

The J gene is TRBJ2-1, the V gene TRBV6-1; perhaps TRBD2 as D (6 bases). The CDR3 runs 17 residues. Trimming removed 3 bases at V and 0 bases at J, with 15 bases between. Germline assignment: CDR1 MNHNS and CDR2 SASEGT. The CDR3 DNA is TGTGCCAGCAGTGATGAGACTAGATTGGGCTCCTACAATGAGCAGTTCTTC. Translating gives CASSDETRLGSYNEQFF.

The rearrangement joins TRBV3-1 (or the pseudogene TRBV3-2) to TRBJ1-4; 11 bases line up with TRBD1. This CDR3 is built from 15 residues. V lost 5 bases, J lost 8 bases, and 7 bases stayed unmatched. Germline V gene sequence: CDR1 LGHDT, CDR2 YNNKEL (reference sequence). CDR3 coding DNA: TGTGCCAGCAGCTTCCCCGGGACAGGGGGAGAAAAACTGTTTTTT. It yields the protein CASSFPGTGGEKLFF.

The chain uses TRBV2 and TRBJ2-7, with 7 bases matching TRBD2. CDR3 length: 13 amino acids. Germline values: CDR1 SNHLY, CDR2 FYNNEI. V lost 3 bases, J lost 1 base, and 0 bases stayed unmatched. This CDR3 is CASSDGGSYEQYF. CDR3 in DNA: TGTGCCAGCAGTGACGGGGGGTCCTACGAGCAGTACTTC. Full variable domain (missing parts from reference TRBV2 and TRBJ2-7): EPEVTQTPSHQVTQMGQEVILRCVPISNHLYFYWYRQILGQKVEFLVSFYNNEISEKSEIFDDQFSVERPDGSNFTLKIRSTKLEDSAMYFCASSDGGSYEQYFGPGTRLTVT.

The chain recombines TRBV9 with TRBJ2-3; 14 bases line up with TRBD2. The germline gives CDR1 SGDLS, CDR2 YYNGEE. V shed 2 bases and J 7 bases; nucleotides not matched to a gene: 9. CDR3 length: 17 residues. The CDR3 bases are TGTGCCAGCAGCGTGACTAGCGGGGGGGCTAGCCTATATACGCAGTATTTT. This codes for CASSVTSGGASLYTQYF. The full variable domain, completed using reference TRBV9 and TRBJ2-3, is DSGVTQTPKHLITATGQRVTLRCSPRSGDLSVYWYQQSLDQGLQFLIQYYNGEERAKGNILERFSAQQFPDLHSELNLSSLELGDSALYFCASSVTSGGASLYTQYFGPGTRLTVL.

The J gene is TRBJ2-1, the V gene TRBV2; D possibly corresponds to TRBD1 (6 bases). CDR1 and CDR2 (germline): SNHLY, FYNNEI. This CDR3 region has 12 residues. V was clipped by 4 bases and J by 7 bases, with 8 bases between them. The CDR3 sequence: CASSVQGNEQFF. In DNA, the CDR3 is TGTGCCAGCAGTGTACAGGGTAATGAGCAGTTCTTC.

About this clone: Sequence at one end of the junction differs from germline and may be a read error. The chain combines TRBV5-1 with TRBJ2-3; no clear D gene. The CDR3 length is 14 residues. Germline V gene sequence: CDR1 SGHRS, CDR2 YFSETQ. The CDR3 loop is CASTLGAGTDTQYF. The CDR3, as DNA: TGCGCCAGCACCTTGGGCGCTGGCACAGATACGCAGTATTTT.

The CDR3 DNA is TGCGCCAGCAGCGGCTCGGGACATTACTATGGCTACACCTTC. This encodes CASSGSGHYYGYTF. The chain employs TRBV4-1 and TRBJ1-2, with D perhaps TRBD1 (6 bases). This CDR3 is 14 amino acids long. Germline loops: CDR1 MGHRA, CDR2 YSYEKL. Trimming took off 5 bases at V and 3 bases at J, with 13 bases between the two ends.

Details on this clone: This may be a read error: a much more frequent sequence differs by one nucleotide. The sample carries other DNA sequences with the same CDR3. This rearrangement joins TRBV7-2 to TRBJ2-6; a weak D match, TRBD1 (5 bases). The germline V gene encodes CDR1 SGHTA and CDR2 FQGNSA. CDR3 length: 15 residues. The CDR3: CASSLGLAGANVLTF. The DNA for the CDR3 is TGTGCCAGCAGCTTAGGGCTCGCTGGGGCCAACGTCTTGACTTTC.

Notes on this clone: Germline is not matched at one junction end, which may reflect a read error. The rearrangement joins TRBV4-3 to TRBJ1-2; the match to TRBD1 covers 10 bases. The germline gives CDR1 LGHNA, CDR2 YSLEER. The CDR3 consists of 15 residues. This CDR3 reads CASSQEVLGQGTQRF. The CDR3 nucleotides are TGCGCCAGCAGCCAAGAGGTCTTGGGACAGGGGACCCAGCGCTTC.

The chain links TRBV6-6 to TRBJ1-1, with 7 bases that match TRBD1. Germline lookup yields CDR1 MNHNY and CDR2 SVGAGI (reference sequence). After removal of 6 bases from V and 1 base from J, the junction contained 2 bases not matched to a gene. The length of the CDR3 is 13 residues. The CDR3, as DNA: TGTGCCAGCAGCTGGACAGGGAACACTGAAGCTTTCTTT. It encodes CASSWTGNTEAFF.

The chain links TRBV9 to TRBJ2-5; 8 nucleotides line up with TRBD1. Germline CDR1 SGDLS, CDR2 YYNGEE. V gave up 6 bases and J gave up 6 bases; unmatched junction bases: 13. The CDR3 is 15 residues long. This CDR3 is CASTPTGQGAKTQYF. CDR3 nucleotides: TGTGCCAGCACCCCGACGGGGCAGGGGGCGAAGACCCAGTACTTC.